The 10 T cell receptor beta chains listed next were all sequenced from one sample in a study of blood T cell repertoires in COVID-19 (dated by TCRdb to the early 2020s). The library was generated by the immunoSEQ multiplex PCR assay. Drawn from immuneACCESS, this table holds only the in-frame rearrangements with V and J called that TCRdb kept. Clones are partly lost; checked studies trace under half to an unresolved V gene and leave the rest unexplained. For this sample the table gives nearly 95,000 clones, of which 80% were detected only once. Together, the top ten hold around 15% of the sample. The sample consisted of peripheral blood. The source of these receptors is a human donor in a cohort sampled during active COVID-19.

The table lists this clone with many counts. The chain combines TRBV10-1 with TRBJ2-1; 14 nucleotides match TRBD2. The V and J ends lost 7 bases and 5 bases, in that order; junction bases with no gene match: 7. CDR3 size: 16 residues. Per the germline V gene, CDR1 is WNHNN and CDR2 is SYGVQD (reference sequence). CDR3 sequence (DNA): TGCGCCAGCAACGAAGGGACTAGCGGGGGCCACAATGAGCAGTTCTTC. Encoded protein: CASNEGTSGGHNEQFF.

The V and J genes are TRBV6-5 and TRBJ2-3; a possible D gene is TRBD1 (5 bases). Germline CDR1 is MNHEY and CDR2 is SVGAGI. V dropped 11 bases and J dropped 2 bases, with 14 bases sitting between them. The CDR3 spans 13 residues. In DNA form, the CDR3 reads TGTGCCTTCGGCGACAGAGCCACAGATACGCAGTATTTT. Protein product: CAFGDRATDTQYF.

The gene calls are TRBV5-1 and TRBJ1-2; possibly TRBD1 for D (5 bases). With 0 bases removed from V and 8 bases from J, the gap between germline ends came to 11 bases. This CDR3 contains 13 residues. The germline CDR1 and CDR2 sequences are SGHRS and YFSETQ. The CDR3 spells CASSLDLQGGYTF. The CDR3 DNA reads as TGCGCCAGCAGCTTGGATCTCCAGGGCGGCTACACCTTC.

This clone was observed a few times. The V call is TRBV19, the J call TRBJ1-5; weak D call: TRBD1 (6 bases). CDR1 and CDR2 from the germline V gene are LNHDA and SQIVND (reference sequence). The CDR3 contains 12 residues. V gave up 10 bases and J gave up 5 bases, with 12 bases separating them. The CDR3 region has the DNA TGTGCCACTGGAGACAGGTATCAGCCCCAGCATTTT. Protein: CATGDRYQPQHF.

The chain uses TRBV9 and TRBJ2-2; D ambiguous. Germline CDR1 and CDR2: SGDLS and YYNGEE. V shed 0 bases and J shed 6 bases, with 9 bases lying between them. The length of the CDR3 is 14 residues. CDR3 protein: CASSVGSDSGELFF. As DNA, the CDR3 is TGTGCCAGCAGCGTAGGCTCAGACTCCGGGGAGCTGTTTTTT.

This chain connects TRBV28 to TRBJ1-6; no definite D call. The CDR3 consists of 14 residues. Trimming stripped 8 bases from V and 6 bases from J, with 14 bases between. Germline-derived CDR1 and CDR2 are MDHEN and SYDVKM. CDR3 sequence: CASASGRFNSPLHF. The CDR3 DNA reads as TGTGCCAGCGCCTCGGGGAGATTTAATTCACCCCTCCACTTT.

The chain employs TRBV3-1 (or the pseudogene TRBV3-2) and TRBJ2-3; 9 bases line up with TRBD1. Germline lookup yields CDR1 LGHDT and CDR2 YNNKEL (reference sequence). V lost 6 bases and J lost 2; bases outside the gene matches: 9. This CDR3 has 16 amino acids. The CDR3, as DNA: TGTGCCAGCAGTCAGACAACAGGGGGCCCCACAGATACGCAGTATTTT. This encodes CASSQTTGGPTDTQYF.

The chain couples TRBV9 to TRBJ2-1, with 9 positions matching TRBD2. CDR1 is SGDLS, CDR2 YYNGEE, per germline. This CDR3 region has 16 residues. Germline trimming cut 2 bases from V and 5 bases from J; bases unmatched to any gene: 8. CDR3 nucleotides: TGTGCCAGCAGCGTCCAAGCGGGAGGAGGGAACAATGAGCAGTTCTTC. Amino acid sequence: CASSVQAGGGNNEQFF. The full variable domain, with the rest looked up from reference TRBV9 and TRBJ2-1, is DSGVTQTPKHLITATGQRVTLRCSPRSGDLSVYWYQQSLDQGLQFLIQYYNGEERAKGNILERFSAQQFPDLHSELNLSSLELGDSALYFCASSVQAGGGNNEQFFGPGTRLTVL.

This clone was recorded only once. The chain recombines TRBV9 with TRBJ1-3, with a possible D match to TRBD1 (6 bases). The CDR3 runs 18 residues. Per the germline V gene, CDR1 is SGDLS and CDR2 is YYNGEE. The ends were cut back, 7 bases at V and 0 bases at J, with 23 bases in the middle. The CDR3 DNA reads TGTGCCAGCGCCAACTCGCCGGGGGGGGGCCGCTCTGGAAACACCATATATTTT. Translated, it gives CASANSPGGGRSGNTIYF.

The V gene is TRBV5-1, the J gene TRBJ1-2; no firm D call. The V gene lost 4 bases and the J gene lost 4 bases, with 20 bases spanning the gap. The V gene's germline CDR1 is SGHRS and CDR2 YFSETQ. This CDR3 is built from 16 residues. The CDR3 nucleotides are TGCGCCAGCAGCCCGGGGATAGGGAATACGGTCTATGGCTACACCTTC. Encoded protein: CASSPGIGNTVYGYTF.